These T cell receptor beta chains were read from a single sample in a study of T cell responses to AZD1222 COVID-19 vaccine. Sequenced by immunoSEQ multiplex PCR; TCRdb stores in-frame clones only, minus some. This sample has more than 150,000 clones, with 88% found just once. The input for sequencing was peripheral blood, taken 28 days after the second AZD1222 dose. All receptors come from an adult who received the AZD1222 COVID-19 vaccine. CDR3s include the opening cysteine and the closing phenylalanine or tryptophan. D genes are given only for firm matches. The size entry is marked missing in some rows and otherwise reads once, few, many or a size class.

>TRBD2|TRBJ2-1|NA|15|TRBV7-9
CASSLGGSLGNEQFF
TGTGCCAGCAGCTTGGGAGGGTCCCTCGGCAATGAGCAGTTCTTC
>TRBD1|TRBJ1-2|few|18|TRBV5-1
CASSWGYRGRATNYGYTF
TGCGCCAGCAGCTGGGGTTACAGGGGAAGAGCGACTAACTATGGCTACACCTTC
>NA|TRBJ1-4|NA|15|TRBV30
CAWSAPGRINEKLFF
TGTGCCTGGAGCGCGCCGGGACGGATTAATGAAAAACTGTTTTTT
>NA|TRBJ1-1|NA|11|TRBV28
CASSLGIEAFF
TGTGCCAGCAGTTTGGGAATTGAAGCTTTCTTT
>TRBD2|TRBJ2-1|NA|15|TRBV7-3
CASSFMAGVDNEQFF
TGTGCCAGCAGCTTCATGGCGGGAGTAGACAATGAGCAGTTCTTC
>NA|TRBJ2-5|NA|13|TRBV7-3
CASSLTWEETQYF
TGTGCCAGCAGCTTAACGTGGGAGGAGACCCAGTACTTC
>TRBD1|TRBJ2-7|NA|14|TRBV5-5
CASFGDRPPYEQYF
TGTGCCAGCTTTGGGGACAGGCCCCCCTACGAGCAGTACTTC
>NA|TRBJ2-7|NA|13|TRBV18
CASSPGNAYEQYF
TGTGCCAGCTCACCGGGGAACGCCTACGAGCAGTACTTC
>TRBD1|TRBJ1-2|once|16|TRBV23-1
CASSQYERGQDYGYTF
TGCGCCAGCAGTCAATATGAACGCGGACAGGATTATGGCTACACCTTC
>TRBD1|TRBJ2-3|few|19|TRBV6-2/TRBV6-3
CASSTIAEGGTGGTDTQYF
TGTGCCAGCAGTACTATTGCAGAAGGGGGCACAGGGGGTACAGATACGCAGTATTTT
>NA|TRBJ1-1|NA|12|TRBV28
CASRDGRAEAFF
TGTGCCAGCAGGGACGGACGCGCTGAAGCTTTCTTT